This is a list of T cell receptor beta chains from one sample in a study of CD8 T cells in Susac syndrome. MiXCR was run by TCRdb on the immunoSEQ multiplex PCR reads, yielding one entry per CDR3 protein. The table shows 80,000 or so distinct CDR3 sequences, with roughly 94% occurring only once. Sequenced input: CD8+ T cells from PBMCs. These receptors all come from a human donor in good health. CDR3s include the opening cysteine and the closing phenylalanine or tryptophan. D genes are given only for firm matches. Clone size is stated in some rows and not others, as once, few, many or a class when expanded.

j_call cdr3_length d_call v_call clone_size cdr3_nt cdr3_aa
TRBJ2-7 16 - TRBV6-2/TRBV6-3 - TGTGCCAGCAGTTACAAGGAGGGGACTCCCTTCTACGAGCAGTACTTC CASSYKEGTPFYEQYF
TRBJ2-1 12 - TRBV27 few TGTGCCAGCAGTTTACCCGGCAATGAGCAGTTCTTC CASSLPGNEQFF
TRBJ2-3 17 - TRBV27 - TGTGCCAGCAGTTTACGCTCCGGGGACCGTGGTGCCGATACGCAGTATTTT CASSLRSGDRGADTQYF
TRBJ2-1 15 TRBD2 TRBV27 - TGTGCCAGCAGTTCCGGGACTAGCGGGGTTAATGAGCAGTTCTTC CASSSGTSGVNEQFF
TRBJ1-6 14 - TRBV6-5 - TGTGCCAGCAGTTACTCGACGGGTAATTCACCCCTCCACTTT CASSYSTGNSPLHF
TRBJ2-2 10 - TRBV15 - TGTGCCACCGGAACCGGGGAGCTGTTTTTT CATGTGELFF
TRBJ2-7 15 - TRBV4-3 - TGCGCCAGCAGCCAAGATTGGGACCCCCTCTACGAGCAGTACTTC CASSQDWDPLYEQYF
TRBJ1-2 17 TRBD1 TRBV7-9 - TGTGCCAGCAGCTTAGCCTCCCCAGGGGGGCCATGGGATGGCTACACCTTC CASSLASPGGPWDGYTF
TRBJ1-1 13 - TRBV5-1 - TGCGCCAGCAGCCTCTGGGGGAACACTGAAGCTTTCTTT CASSLWGNTEAFF
TRBJ2-1 14 TRBD2 TRBV20-1 - TGCAGTGCGGGGACTAGCGGGACTCTGGGTGAGCAGTTCTTC CSAGTSGTLGEQFF
TRBJ2-1 12 - TRBV30 - TGTGCCTGGAGTGTAACCGGACACGAGCAGTTCTTC CAWSVTGHEQFF
TRBJ2-1 12 - TRBV12-3/TRBV12-4 few TGTGCCAGCAGTTTCAGCTACAATGAGCAGTTCTTC CASSFSYNEQFF
TRBJ2-1 15 TRBD2 TRBV19 - TGTGCCAGTCGACAAAGCGGGACTGGCTACAATGAGCAGTTCTTC CASRQSGTGYNEQFF
TRBJ2-1 15 TRBD2 TRBV9 once TGTGCCAGCAGCGTAGCGTCAGCGGGAGGCGGGGAGCAGTTCTTC CASSVASAGGGEQFF
TRBJ1-5 15 - TRBV12-3/TRBV12-4 - TGTGCCAGCATGGCGGGGGCAGGGGGCAATCAGCCCCAGCATTTT CASMAGAGGNQPQHF
TRBJ1-6 15 - TRBV6-5 - TGTGCCAGCAGTTACTCGGGGGGCTCAAGTTCACCCCTCCACTTT CASSYSGGSSSPLHF
TRBJ2-1 11 - TRBV12-3/TRBV12-4 - TGTGCCAGCATGTCAGGGAATGAGCAGTTCTTC CASMSGNEQFF
TRBJ2-1 13 - TRBV9 - TGTGCCAGCAGGCCAGAGACAGGCTACGAGCAGTTCTTC CASRPETGYEQFF
TRBJ2-7 12 - TRBV9 - TGTGCCAGCAGCGCAGAGGGAGACGAGCAGTACTTC CASSAEGDEQYF
TRBJ1-5 14 TRBD1 TRBV27 - TGTGCCAGCAGTCCCCAGGGGGCCAGTCAGCCCCAGCATTTT CASSPQGASQPQHF
TRBJ1-1 14 TRBD1 TRBV27 - TGTGCCAGCAGTTTTACAGGGGGGAACACTGAAGCTTTCTTT CASSFTGGNTEAFF
TRBJ1-1 15 TRBD1 TRBV23-1 - TGCGCCAGCAGTTCTAGACAGGGTAGAACACTGAAGCTTTTCTTT CASSSRQGRTLKLFF
TRBJ2-1 13 TRBD2 TRBV20-1 - TGCAGTGCGGCGGGAGCGAACTACAATGAGCAGTTCTTC CSAAGANYNEQFF
TRBJ2-7 15 TRBD1 TRBV7-9 - TGTGCCAGCAGCTCCCTCCGGACAGGGCCCTACGAGCAGTACTTC CASSSLRTGPYEQYF
TRBJ2-7 15 - TRBV6-5 - TGTGCCAGCGGTATCAAGGGCGGAGGGATCTACGAGCAGTACTTC CASGIKGGGIYEQYF
TRBJ2-7 16 - TRBV7-9 - TGTGCCAGCAGTTACTACCGCGGGACGGCTACCTACGAGCAGTACTTC CASSYYRGTATYEQYF
TRBJ2-7 14 - TRBV7-9 - TGTGCCAGCAGCTTAGTGGACGGTACCTACGAGCAGTACTTC CASSLVDGTYEQYF
TRBJ2-7 14 - TRBV12-3/TRBV12-4 - TGTGCCAGCAGTTTACGGGGGACCGCCTACGAGCAGTACTTC CASSLRGTAYEQYF
TRBJ1-1 14 - TRBV10-3 - TGTGCCATCAGTGAAGGGCAGCTAAACACTGAAGCTTTCTTT CAISEGQLNTEAFF
TRBJ2-3 14 - TRBV27 - TGTGCCAGCAGTTTAGGCAGGGGTCTAGATACGCAGTATTTT CASSLGRGLDTQYF
TRBJ1-5 15 - TRBV7-8 - TGTGCCAGCAGCTTTGATCTACGGGGGGCTCAGCCCCAGCATTTT CASSFDLRGAQPQHF
TRBJ2-1 14 TRBD1 TRBV7-9 once TGTGCCAGCAGCTTCGGACAGGGGGCAAATGAGCAGTTCTTC CASSFGQGANEQFF
TRBJ1-5 17 - TRBV7-8 - TGTGCCAGCAGCTTTGAGGTCCAGGGCCCTGCGGGACAGCCCCAGCATTTT CASSFEVQGPAGQPQHF
TRBJ2-1 17 - TRBV3-1 - TGTGCCAGCAGCCAAGACGGAGGGGGGACCTCCTACAATGAGCAGTTCTTC CASSQDGGGTSYNEQFF
TRBJ2-1 11 - TRBV9 - TGTGCCAGCAGCGCCACAGACGAGCAGTTCTTC CASSATDEQFF
TRBJ1-1 17 - TRBV29-1 - TGCAGCGTTGAAGATCGGAGGGACCTCATAAGTGACACTGAAGCTTTCTTT CSVEDRRDLISDTEAFF
TRBJ2-5 12 - TRBV25-1 once TGTGCCAGCAGTGTTTCATCGGAGACCCAGTACTTC CASSVSSETQYF
TRBJ2-4 18 - TRBV6-2/TRBV6-3 - TGTGCCAGCAGTTACTTTGACGGAGCCAAATCTACCAAAAACATTCAGTACTTC CASSYFDGAKSTKNIQYF
TRBJ1-5 14 - TRBV20-1 - TGCAGTGCTAGACGGACTTATAGCAATCAGCCCCAGCATTTT CSARRTYSNQPQHF
TRBJ2-7 11 - TRBV7-9 - TGTGCCAGCAGCTTAACCCACGAGCAGTACTTC CASSLTHEQYF